A single sample is the source of the 11 T cell receptor beta chains below, sequenced in a study of T cell responses to AZD1222 COVID-19 vaccine. Assay used: immunoSEQ multiplex PCR; TCRdb lists only in-frame clones, some missing. The sample consists of just under 85,000 clones, 80% to 90% of them appearing once. This specimen consisted of peripheral blood, obtained on day 0 of AZD1222 vaccination. The receptors originated from an adult in good health.

The genes are TRBV12-2 and TRBJ1-2. TRBV12-2 is assigned pseudogene status. The CDR3 has 15 residues. The CDR3 is CASRFEGTTPAGYTF. The CDR3 DNA reads TGTGCAAGTCGTTTTGAGGGGACCACCCCGGCGGGCTACACCTTC.

This rearrangement joins TRBV28 to TRBJ1-1; 7 bases map to TRBD1. The CDR3 loop spans 17 amino acids. Germline V CDR1 and CDR2: MDHEN, SYDVKM. The V segment lost 5 bases and the J segment 5 bases; nucleotides outside the gene matches: 17. The CDR3 region is CASSDQRSRGLGTEAFF. The CDR3 DNA sequence: TGTGCCAGCAGTGACCAGAGGAGTAGGGGGCTAGGGACTGAAGCTTTCTTT.

The chain links TRBV9 to TRBJ2-1; D is perhaps TRBD1 (6 bases). This CDR3 has 15 amino acids. The V end was cut by 1 base, the J end by 5 bases, with 13 bases between. Germline V gene data show CDR1 as SGDLS and CDR2 as YYNGEE. This chain's CDR3 is CASSVRVAGDNEQFF. The CDR3 nucleotides read TGTGCCAGCAGCGTAAGGGTGGCAGGGGACAATGAGCAGTTCTTC.

The V gene is TRBV28, the J gene TRBJ1-5; TRBD1 matches at 8 bases. Trimming removed 9 bases from V and 1 base from J; junction bases left unmatched: 20. CDR1 is MDHEN, CDR2 SYDVKM, per germline. The CDR3 is 19 residues long. The CDR3 sequence: CASNLSQGGFGSSNQPQHF. CDR3 sequence (DNA): TGTGCCAGTAATTTATCACAGGGGGGGTTTGGATCCAGCAATCAGCCCCAGCATTTT.

The chain joins TRBV14 to TRBJ1-5, with TRBD1 as a possible D gene (6 bases). V lost 3 bases and J lost 4, with 25 bases in between. Germline lookup yields CDR1 SGHDN and CDR2 FVKESK. The CDR3 runs 19 residues. CDR3 amino acids: CASSHPLGHGGKSNQPQHF. The DNA of the CDR3 is TGTGCCAGCAGCCATCCCTTAGGCCATGGGGGCAAAAGTAATCAGCCCCAGCATTTT.

This rearrangement joins TRBV19 to TRBJ2-1; tentatively, D is TRBD1 (6 bases). The germline CDR1 and CDR2 sequences are LNHDA and SQIVND (reference sequence). This CDR3 region has 13 residues. Trimming left V 8 bases short and J 5 bases short, with 13 bases between. CDR3 amino acids: CASREGVNNEQFF. As DNA, the CDR3 is TGTGCCAGTCGAGAGGGGGTGAACAATGAGCAGTTCTTC.

The chain has TRBV7-9 and TRBJ1-1; D gene uncertain. The V end was cut by 2 bases, the J end by 1 base, with 5 bases between. The CDR3 length is 13 residues. The germline V gene encodes CDR1 SEHNR and CDR2 FQNEAQ (reference sequence). CDR3 nucleotide sequence: TGTGCCAGCAGCTTATTCGAGAACACTGAAGCTTTCTTT. It yields the protein CASSLFENTEAFF.

The rearrangement joins TRBV30 to TRBJ1-1; 7 bases match TRBD1. In germline, CDR1 is GTSNPN, CDR2 SVGIG (reference sequence). The V gene end was trimmed by 0 bases and the J gene end by 6 bases; junction bases not matched to a gene: 7. The CDR3 is 14 residues long. The CDR3 DNA is TGTGCCTGGAGTGTTACAGGGGTAAACGCTGAAGCTTTCTTT. Its translation: CAWSVTGVNAEAFF.

The chain combines TRBV6-1 with TRBJ2-6; D call uncertain. Trimming took off 4 bases at V and 5 bases at J, with 15 bases between the two ends. The CDR3 is 16 amino acids. Germline CDR1 and CDR2: MNHNS and SASEGT. The CDR3 DNA is TGTGCCAGCAGTGCCAGGACCTCTTCTTGGGCCAACGTCCTGACTTTC. Protein product: CASSARTSSWANVLTF.

The CDR3 loop reads CASKGDGQPHSSGSYSGETQYF. The CDR3 DNA sequence: TGTGCCAGCAAGGGGGATGGGCAACCCCACTCTAGCGGGAGTTATTCGGGAGAGACCCAGTACTTC. The chain recombines TRBV2 with TRBJ2-5; the match to TRBD2 covers 10 bases. The CDR3 runs to 22 residues. J lost 4 bases, V lost 7 bases, and 30 bases had no gene match. Germline CDR1 SNHLY, CDR2 FYNNEI.

This clone is a singleton in its sample. The chain employs TRBV6-6 and TRBJ1-6; D remains unclear. The CDR3 is 13 amino acids. Trimming removed 6 bases at V and 9 bases at J, with 12 bases between. Germline V gene data show CDR1 as MNHNY and CDR2 as SVGAGI (reference sequence). CDR3 coding DNA: TGTGCCAGCAGCCAAGCCCTATTTTCACCCCTCCACTTT. Its translation: CASSQALFSPLHF.